This T cell receptor (beta chain) was obtained from a study of T cell responses to AZD1222 COVID-19 vaccine. Study outcomes and limitations: Most donors were white British, females outnumbered males, and clonal diversity was possibly underestimated. There were vaccine-associated CD4 TCRs across spike, dominant at 160-218 and 743-854.

There are a few counts of this clone. Its target is not known. Sequenced by immunoSEQ multiplex PCR; TCRdb stores in-frame clones only, minus some. In the table there are 100,000 to 150,000 clones, 65% to 90% of which are singletons. V shed 6 bases and J shed 6 bases, with 30 bases lying between them. The CDR3 has 18 amino acids. Germline V gene sequence: CDR1 MNHEY, CDR2 SMNVEV (reference sequence). The receptor was isolated from an adult who received the AZD1222 COVID-19 vaccine. This chain links TRBV27 with TRBJ2-7; the D call may be TRBD1 or TRBD2 (5 bases each). The input for sequencing was peripheral blood, taken 28 days after the second AZD1222 dose. The DNA of the CDR3 is TGTGCCAGCAGGCCCCTTAGCTCCGGCAGGGCAAGCGGAGGCGAGCAGTACTTC. Amino acids: CASRPLSSGRASGGEQYF.